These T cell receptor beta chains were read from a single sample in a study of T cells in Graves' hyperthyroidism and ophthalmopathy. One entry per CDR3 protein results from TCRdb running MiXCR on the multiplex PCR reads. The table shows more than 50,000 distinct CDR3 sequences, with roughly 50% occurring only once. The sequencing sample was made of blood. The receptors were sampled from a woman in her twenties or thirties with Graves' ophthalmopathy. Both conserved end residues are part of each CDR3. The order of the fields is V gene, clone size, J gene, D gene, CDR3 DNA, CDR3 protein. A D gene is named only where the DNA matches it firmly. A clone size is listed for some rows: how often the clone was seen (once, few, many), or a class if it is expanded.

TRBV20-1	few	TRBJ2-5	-	TGCAGTGCTCCCCCTGGGGCAGGGGCCCAGTACTTC	CSAPPGAGAQYF
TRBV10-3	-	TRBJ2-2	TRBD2	TGTGCCATCAGTGAGGGGACTAGCGGGAGGCTGTTTTTT	CAISEGTSGRLFF
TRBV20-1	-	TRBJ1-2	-	TGCAGTGCTCGCTACAGACCCGGGGAGAGGGGGGCTTGGGGCTACACCTTC	CSARYRPGERGAWGYTF
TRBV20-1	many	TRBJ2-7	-	TGCAGTGCTAGAGGCGGGGTTTCCTACGAGCAGTACTTC	CSARGGVSYEQYF
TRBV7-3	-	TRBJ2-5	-	TGTGCCAGCAGCTCACAAGGGGGTCAGCCCCAGTACTTC	CASSSQGGQPQYF
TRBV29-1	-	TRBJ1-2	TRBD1	TGCAGCGTAGATGGGACAGACTATGGCTACACCTTC	CSVDGTDYGYTF
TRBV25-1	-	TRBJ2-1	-	TGTGCCAGCAGTGCTAGAGTCCTGGCGGGGCATAATGAGCAGTTCTTC	CASSARVLAGHNEQFF
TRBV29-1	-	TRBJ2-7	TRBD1	TGCAGCAGTAAAGACAGGGGGGAGCAGTACTTC	CSSKDRGEQYF
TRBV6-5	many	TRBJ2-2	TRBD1	TGTGCCAGCTCCCATAATTCCGGGACAGGGCCCGGGGAGCTGTTTTTT	CASSHNSGTGPGELFF
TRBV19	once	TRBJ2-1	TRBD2	TGTGCCAGTAGTACAGCGGGGGGGTGGCATGAGCAGTTCTTC	CASSTAGGWHEQFF
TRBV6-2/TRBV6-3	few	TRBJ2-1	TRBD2	TGTGCCAGCAGACTAGCGGGAGTTGGTGATGAGCAGTTCTTC	CASRLAGVGDEQFF
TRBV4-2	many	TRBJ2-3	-	TGTGCCAGCAGCCAAGGGTTCGATACGCAGTATTTT	CASSQGFDTQYF
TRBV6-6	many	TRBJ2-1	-	TGTGCCGCGGGACAGCCCCTCAATGAGCAGTTCTTC	CAAGQPLNEQFF
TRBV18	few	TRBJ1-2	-	TGTGCCAGCTCACCGGGGTCCTATGGCTACACCTTC	CASSPGSYGYTF
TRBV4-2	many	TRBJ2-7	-	TGTGCCAGCAGCGGGTCTGCGTCGAAGGGGAACGAGCAGTACTTC	CASSGSASKGNEQYF
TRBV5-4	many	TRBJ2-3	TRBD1	TGTGCCAGCAGCTCACTCCGGGACAGAGCCACAGATACGCAGTATTTT	CASSSLRDRATDTQYF
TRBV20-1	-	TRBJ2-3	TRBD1	TGCAGTGCTAGAAGGACAGGGGCGGCAGATACGCAGTATTTT	CSARRTGAADTQYF
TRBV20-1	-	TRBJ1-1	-	TGCAGTGCTGGAGACTGGCAAATGAACACTGAAGCTTTCTTT	CSAGDWQMNTEAFF
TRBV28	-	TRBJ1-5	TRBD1	TGTGCCAGCAGTTTCGGGACAGGGGGATCTCAGCCCCAGCATTTT	CASSFGTGGSQPQHF
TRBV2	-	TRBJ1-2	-	TGTGCCAGCAGTGCTAGGAATCCGGTGGGCTATGGCTACACCTTC	CASSARNPVGYGYTF
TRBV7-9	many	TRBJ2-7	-	TGTGCCAGCAGTAAATCGGGCCCGGGCACCTACGAGCAGTACTTC	CASSKSGPGTYEQYF
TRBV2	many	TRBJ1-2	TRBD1	TGTGCCAGCAGACCGACAGGGGTTTATGGCTACACCTTC	CASRPTGVYGYTF
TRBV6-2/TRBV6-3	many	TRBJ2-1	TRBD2	TGTGCCAGCAGTTACGAGCGGACTAGCGGGAGGGCCCGCTACAATGAGCAGTTCTTC	CASSYERTSGRARYNEQFF
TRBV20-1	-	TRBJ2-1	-	TGCAGTGCTAACCACGGGACCTTTTATGAGCAGTTCTTT	CSANHGTFYEQFF
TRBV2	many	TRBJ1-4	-	TGTGCCAGCAGGGAATCGTTAGGAGATAATGAAAAACTGTTTTTT	CASRESLGDNEKLFF
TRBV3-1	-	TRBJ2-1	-	TGTGCCAGCGCTCCCGGTTGGGCCAAGGGGGGCAATGAGCAGTTCTTC	CASAPGWAKGGNEQFF
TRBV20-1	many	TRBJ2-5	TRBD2	TGCAGTGCCCGTCGGACTAGCGGGCTTTTGGAGGCCCAGTACTTC	CSARRTSGLLEAQYF